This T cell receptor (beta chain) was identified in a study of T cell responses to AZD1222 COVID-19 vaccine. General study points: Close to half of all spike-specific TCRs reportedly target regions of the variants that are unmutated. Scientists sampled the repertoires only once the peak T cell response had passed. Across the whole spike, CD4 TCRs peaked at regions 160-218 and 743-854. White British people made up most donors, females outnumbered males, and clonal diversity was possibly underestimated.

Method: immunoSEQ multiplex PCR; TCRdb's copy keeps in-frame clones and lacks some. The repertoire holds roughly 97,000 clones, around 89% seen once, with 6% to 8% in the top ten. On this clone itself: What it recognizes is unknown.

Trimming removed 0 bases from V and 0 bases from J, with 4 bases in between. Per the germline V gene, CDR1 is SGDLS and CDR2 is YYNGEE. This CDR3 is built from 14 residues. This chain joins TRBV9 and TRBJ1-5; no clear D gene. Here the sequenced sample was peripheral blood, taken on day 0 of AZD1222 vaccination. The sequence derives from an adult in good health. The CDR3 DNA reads TGTGCCAGCAGCGTAGACGGTAGCAATCAGCCCCAGCATTTT. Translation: CASSVDGSNQPQHF. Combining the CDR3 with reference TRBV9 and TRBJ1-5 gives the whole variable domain DSGVTQTPKHLITATGQRVTLRCSPRSGDLSVYWYQQSLDQGLQFLIQYYNGEERAKGNILERFSAQQFPDLHSELNLSSLELGDSALYFCASSVDGSNQPQHFGDGTRLSIL.